The 25 T cell receptor beta chains given below trace back to one sample, sequenced in a study of CD8 T cells in Susac syndrome. With random hexamers, reverse transcription was performed on about 0.45 to 1 ug of RNA. MiXCR, run by TCRdb on the immunoSEQ multiplex PCR reads, gives a single entry per CDR3 protein. The profile shows 100,000 to 150,000 distinct CDR3 sequences, about 95% of them singletons. Sequencing was carried out using CD4+ T cells from PBMCs. The receptors stem from a human donor in good health.

This chain links TRBV23-1 with TRBJ1-3; D may be TRBD1 (6 bases). TRBV23-1 carries the ORF label, with uncertain function. Trimming stripped 3 bases from V and 1 base from J, with 19 bases between. The CDR3 is 18 residues long. The chain's CDR3 is CASSHPDTHQGSGNTIYF. The CDR3 coding sequence is TGCGCCAGCAGTCATCCGGACACGCACCAGGGGTCTGGAAACACCATATATTTT.

The chain combines TRBV6-6 with TRBJ2-1; D unresolved. Germline lookup yields CDR1 MNHNY and CDR2 SVGAGI (reference sequence). V gave up 5 bases and J gave up 4 bases, with 12 bases separating them. The CDR3 has 14 residues. The CDR3 nucleotides are TGTGCCAGCAGTGATCCCCCCTCGTACAATGAGCAGTTCTTC. Translation gives CASSDPPSYNEQFF.

The gene calls are TRBV7-2 and TRBJ1-2; perhaps TRBD1 as D (5 bases). Germline CDR1 and CDR2: SGHTA and FQGNSA. The CDR3 consists of 14 residues. V was clipped by 4 bases and J by 6 bases, with 15 bases between them. The CDR3 protein is CASSSTSREDGYTF. In DNA form, the CDR3 reads TGTGCCAGCAGCTCTACCTCCAGGGAGGATGGCTACACCTTC. The entire variable domain, with the rest obtained from reference TRBV7-2 and TRBJ1-2, is as follows: GAGVSQSPSNKVTEKGKDVELRCDPISGHTALYWYRQSLGQGLEFLIYFQGNSAPDKSGLPSDRFSAERTGGSVSTLTIQRTQQEDSAVYLCASSSTSREDGYTFGSGTRLTVV.

J is TRBJ1-5 and V is TRBV18; TRBD1 matches at 8 bases. With V trimmed by 3 bases and J by 3 bases, 1 base remained unmatched. This CDR3 region has 14 residues. Per the germline V gene, CDR1 is KGHSH and CDR2 is LQKENI. The chain's CDR3 is CASSPDRDNQPQHF. Here the CDR3 DNA reads TGTGCCAGCTCACCGGACAGGGACAATCAGCCCCAGCATTTT.

The chain recombines TRBV14 with TRBJ1-1, with a tentative D call TRBD1 (5 bases). V was trimmed by 1 base and J by 0 bases, leaving 12 bases between them. In germline, CDR1 is SGHDN, CDR2 FVKESK. The CDR3 spans 16 residues. This chain's CDR3 is CASSQASGTVNTEAFF. In nucleotides, the CDR3 is TGTGCCAGCAGCCAAGCCTCCGGGACGGTGAACACTGAAGCTTTCTTT. The entire variable domain, with the rest obtained from reference TRBV14 and TRBJ1-1, is as follows: EAGVTQFPSHSVIEKGQTVTLRCDPISGHDNLYWYRRVMGKEIKFLLHFVKESKQDESGMPNNRFLAERTGGTYSTLKVQPAELEDSGVYFCASSQASGTVNTEAFFGQGTRLTVV.

V usage is TRBV20-1 and J usage is TRBJ2-5, with a possible D match to TRBD2 (6 bases). The CDR3 runs 14 residues. Germline lookup yields CDR1 DFQATT and CDR2 SNEGSKA (reference sequence). The ends were cut back, 2 bases at V and 5 bases at J, with 15 bases in the middle. The CDR3 here is CSARLSGRAETQYF. In DNA form, the CDR3 reads TGCAGTGCTAGACTTAGCGGACGGGCCGAGACCCAGTACTTC.

The rearrangement uses TRBV29-1 and TRBJ2-3; TRBD2 is a possible D gene (5 bases). Trimming shortened V by 2 bases and J by 3 bases, and 15 bases separated the two germline ends. This CDR3 is 15 amino acids long. The germline gives CDR1 SQVTM, CDR2 ANQGSEA. CDR3 amino acids: CSVERSGVGTDTQYF. The CDR3 coding sequence is TGCAGCGTTGAACGAAGCGGAGTCGGGACAGATACGCAGTATTTT.

The V and J genes are TRBV29-1 and TRBJ2-3, with 9 bases identical to TRBD2. The CDR3 has 14 amino acids. Germline V gives CDR1 SQVTM, CDR2 ANQGSEA. Trimming at V came to 7 bases and at J to 6 bases, leaving 11 bases not matched to a gene. CDR3 residues: CSGGLAGSVDTQYF. CDR3 bases: TGCAGCGGAGGCCTAGCGGGGTCCGTGGATACGCAGTATTTT.

The chain is built from TRBV5-4 and TRBJ2-1; 13 nucleotides align to TRBD2. The CDR3 extends over 17 amino acids. J was trimmed by 5 bases and V by 4 bases; bases with no gene match: 9. Germline CDR1 is SGHNT and CDR2 is YYREEE (reference sequence). CDR3 DNA sequence: TGTGCCAGCAGCCCCCCGGGACTAGCGGGATTAGACAATGAGCAGTTCTTC. This codes for CASSPPGLAGLDNEQFF.

The chain carries TRBV27 and TRBJ1-2; 7 bases match TRBD1. Germline V CDR1 and CDR2: MNHEY, SMNVEV (reference sequence). The CDR3 has 15 amino acids. The V gene end was trimmed by 3 bases and the J gene end by 8 bases; junction bases not matched to a gene: 12. CDR3 DNA: TGTGCCAGCAGTTTGGGGACCACAGGGGCCGTCGGCTACACCTTC. This encodes CASSLGTTGAVGYTF.

This clonotype was counted once. The V call is TRBV27, the J call TRBJ2-7; a possible D gene is TRBD2 (6 bases). With 0 bases removed from V and 5 bases from J, the gap between germline ends came to 14 bases. There are 15 residues in the CDR3. The germline CDR1 and CDR2 sequences are MNHEY and SMNVEV (reference sequence). Written as DNA, the CDR3 is TGTGCCAGCAGTTTATCCGGGACTCTACCTAACGAGCAGTACTTC. Translated: CASSLSGTLPNEQYF.

This clonotype occurred once. The V call is TRBV3-1, the J call TRBJ2-7; 11 bases are a match to TRBD2. Germline lookup yields CDR1 LGHDT and CDR2 YNNKEL (reference sequence). This CDR3 is 16 amino acids long. J gave up 2 bases and V 5 bases, and 8 bases lay outside the gene matches. The CDR3 here is CASSRDGTSGTYEQYF. CDR3 nucleotides: TGTGCCAGCAGCAGGGACGGGACTAGCGGAACCTACGAGCAGTACTTC.

The genes are TRBV6-5 and TRBJ2-1, with D maybe TRBD2 (5 bases). CDR1 is MNHEY, CDR2 SVGAGI, per germline. V was trimmed by 0 bases and J by 3 bases, leaving 12 bases between them. There are 16 residues in the CDR3. The CDR3 region has the DNA TGTGCCAGCAGTTACTCTCTGGCGGGCCGCTACAATGAGCAGTTCTTC. Its translation is CASSYSLAGRYNEQFF.

The V gene is TRBV6-2 or TRBV6-3, the J gene TRBJ2-1; TRBD2 agrees at 13 bases. Looked up from germline, CDR1 is MNHEY and CDR2 is SVGEGT. The CDR3 contains 16 residues. V lost 4 bases to trimming and J lost 3 bases; unmatched junction nucleotides: 3. The CDR3 bases are TGTGCCAGCAGTTTCTGGACTAGCGGGAGCTACAATGAGCAGTTCTTC. Protein sequence: CASSFWTSGSYNEQFF.

The chain carries TRBV7-9 and TRBJ1-5; no firm D call. The V gene lost 8 bases and the J gene lost 9 bases, with 20 bases spanning the gap. CDR3 size: 14 residues. Germline CDR1 SEHNR, CDR2 FQNEAQ (reference sequence). For the CDR3, the DNA is TGTGCCAGCGCAAAGACTGGATTCGAGACGCCCCAGCATTTT. Residues: CASAKTGFETPQHF.

This clonotype was counted a single time. The V call is TRBV20-1, the J call TRBJ2-7, with D unresolved. The CDR3 spans 11 residues. Germline lookup yields CDR1 DFQATT and CDR2 SNEGSKA (reference sequence). V was shortened by 2 bases and J by 4 bases, with 6 bases between the two germline ends. The CDR3 here is CSARHGYEQYF. CDR3 DNA sequence: TGCAGTGCTAGACATGGTTACGAGCAGTACTTC.

V is TRBV5-1 and J is TRBJ2-5; D remains unclear. V lost 0 bases and J 1 base, leaving 13 bases between the germline ends. The CDR3 extends over 16 amino acids. Per germline, CDR1 SGHRS and CDR2 YFSETQ. The CDR3 nucleotides are TGCGCCAGCAGCTTGGGGAGAGGCATTGGCCAAGAGACCCAGTACTTC. It yields the protein CASSLGRGIGQETQYF.

The chain carries TRBV9 and TRBJ1-2, with D possibly matching TRBD1 (6 bases). Per germline, CDR1 SGDLS and CDR2 YYNGEE. CDR3 size: 16 residues. Trimming took 2 bases from V and 1 from J, leaving 15 bases between them. The CDR3 loop reads CASSVTTGSINYGYTF. CDR3 sequence (DNA): TGTGCCAGCAGCGTCACCACAGGGTCGATTAACTATGGCTACACCTTC.

This CDR3 reads CAWKASGRYGELFF. The CDR3 coding sequence is TGTGCCTGGAAGGCTAGCGGGAGGTACGGGGAGCTGTTTTTT. The J gene is TRBJ2-2, the V gene TRBV30; 11 positions agree with TRBD2. This CDR3 is 14 amino acids long. Germline values: CDR1 GTSNPN, CDR2 SVGIG (reference sequence). The trim removed 4 bases at V and 7 bases at J, leaving 5 bases unmatched.

The J gene is TRBJ2-5, the V gene TRBV20-1; TRBD2 matches 8 bases. Germline assignment: CDR1 DFQATT and CDR2 SNEGSKA (reference sequence). The CDR3 runs 15 residues. J lost 5 bases, V lost 6 bases, and 14 bases had no gene match. The CDR3 spells CSAGDQREFSETQYF. CDR3 nucleotide sequence: TGCAGTGCGGGCGACCAGCGGGAGTTCTCGGAGACCCAGTACTTC.

The chain links TRBV5-1 to TRBJ2-5; 12 nucleotides line up with TRBD2. Trimming at V came to 1 base and at J to 5 bases, leaving 6 bases not matched to a gene. The germline gives CDR1 SGHRS, CDR2 YFSETQ. The CDR3 consists of 16 residues. The DNA of the CDR3 is TGCGCCAGCAGCTTGCTACTAGCGGGAGGACGGGAGACCCAGTACTTC. This codes for CASSLLLAGGRETQYF.

The chain couples TRBV7-9 to TRBJ1-2; TRBD1 aligns across 7 bases. Trimming removed 6 bases from V and 8 bases from J; junction bases left unmatched: 27. CDR1 and CDR2 from the germline V gene are SEHNR and FQNEAQ (reference sequence). This CDR3 region has 19 residues. The CDR3 DNA is TGTGCCAGCAGTTCCCTGGGCTACGGGACAGTCAAGCACCCCGCGGGCTACACCTTC. This sequence encodes CASSSLGYGTVKHPAGYTF.

V gene TRBV20-1 combines with J gene TRBJ2-3, with a possible D match to TRBD1 (5 bases). Germline values: CDR1 DFQATT, CDR2 SNEGSKA (reference sequence). V lost 1 base, J lost 6 bases, and 11 bases lay in between. The CDR3 sequence is 13 residues long. CDR3 amino acids: CSARVQAADTQYF. The CDR3 bases are TGCAGTGCTAGAGTACAGGCCGCGGATACGCAGTATTTT.

In DNA form, the CDR3 reads TGTGCCATCAGCCGGGACGGCAATCAGCCCCAGCATTTT. Its translation: CAISRDGNQPQHF. This sequence joins TRBV10-3 and TRBJ1-5; possible D gene TRBD1, 5 bases. CDR3 length equals 13 residues. From germline, CDR1 is ENHRY and CDR2 SYGVKD. V was pared by 6 bases and J by 2 bases, with 8 bases between.

The J gene is TRBJ2-6, the V gene TRBV7-9; the match to TRBD2 covers 12 bases. After removal of 2 bases from V and 0 bases from J, the junction contained 2 bases not matched to a gene. CDR3 size: 18 residues. Germline loops: CDR1 SEHNR, CDR2 FQNEAQ (reference sequence). As DNA, the CDR3 is TGTGCCAGCAGCTTAAGACTAGCGGGGGACTCTGGGGCCAACGTCCTGACTTTC. It translates to CASSLRLAGDSGANVLTF.